This T cell receptor beta chain is from a study of regulatory T cells in long-lasting Graves disease. Investigators prepared the TCR beta libraries by applying iRepertoire HTBI primers and Arm-PCR of CDR3 regions. TCRdb reprocessed the multiplex PCR reads with MiXCR, giving one entry per CDR3 protein. The table has 700,000 or so distinct CDR3 sequences, 25% to 30% seen once; the top ten hold 42%. Study-level results: Compared with new cases, persistent Graves' patients showed reduced TCR diversity. Patients with persistent disease showed a bias toward TRBV28, TRBJ1-2 and TRBJ2-5.

This clonotype was observed a handful of times. Its antigen is undetermined. Time point indicated: persistent/refractory GD, antithyroid drugs over 5 years with positive TRAb. Construction of the TCR library relied on RNA isolated from PBMCs. Each of the patients was recruited from an endocrinology department situated in Xi'an, China. Per the germline V gene, CDR1 is MNHEY and CDR2 is SMNVEV (reference sequence). V lost 5 bases and J 6 bases, leaving 8 bases between the germline ends. The CDR3 length is 13 residues. The specimen was peripheral blood mononuclear cells (PBMCs), collected when the disease was refractory, from a patient treated with antithyroid drugs. This chain uses TRBV27 with TRBJ1-6; no definite D call. The sequence was collected from a female donor with Graves disease. For the CDR3, the DNA is TGTGCCAGCAGTCCCCTTGGTAATTCACCCCTCCACTTT. Translated, it gives CASSPLGNSPLHF.